This TCR beta chain derives from a study of OX40 agonist ivuxolimab in advanced cancers. This table comes from immunoSEQ multiplex PCR, and its TCRdb copy is limited to in-frame clones, with some not included. The sample contains around 60,000 clones, about 91% of which appear only once. Study outcomes and limitations: Average numbers of expanded clones were greater in CD8+ T cells than in CD4+. Nonresponders included some who also had low normalized T-cell clonal expansion.

Points on this clone: Its antigen is unknown.

CDR3 length equals 14 residues. CDR1 is SNHLY and CDR2 is FYNNEI in the germline V gene. V was clipped by 3 bases and J by 8 bases, with 13 bases between them. This clonotype originated in an adult with an advanced solid tumor such as melanoma, head and neck, liver or kidney cancer. The chain recombines TRBV2 with TRBJ1-4, with D perhaps TRBD1 (5 bases). The sample consisted of CD4+ or CD8+ T cells sorted from blood, taken in a trial of the OX40 agonist ivuxolimab. Here the CDR3 DNA reads TGTGCCAGCAGTGAGGAGGGGCTCTGGGAAAAACTGTTTTTT. Residues: CASSEEGLWEKLFF.